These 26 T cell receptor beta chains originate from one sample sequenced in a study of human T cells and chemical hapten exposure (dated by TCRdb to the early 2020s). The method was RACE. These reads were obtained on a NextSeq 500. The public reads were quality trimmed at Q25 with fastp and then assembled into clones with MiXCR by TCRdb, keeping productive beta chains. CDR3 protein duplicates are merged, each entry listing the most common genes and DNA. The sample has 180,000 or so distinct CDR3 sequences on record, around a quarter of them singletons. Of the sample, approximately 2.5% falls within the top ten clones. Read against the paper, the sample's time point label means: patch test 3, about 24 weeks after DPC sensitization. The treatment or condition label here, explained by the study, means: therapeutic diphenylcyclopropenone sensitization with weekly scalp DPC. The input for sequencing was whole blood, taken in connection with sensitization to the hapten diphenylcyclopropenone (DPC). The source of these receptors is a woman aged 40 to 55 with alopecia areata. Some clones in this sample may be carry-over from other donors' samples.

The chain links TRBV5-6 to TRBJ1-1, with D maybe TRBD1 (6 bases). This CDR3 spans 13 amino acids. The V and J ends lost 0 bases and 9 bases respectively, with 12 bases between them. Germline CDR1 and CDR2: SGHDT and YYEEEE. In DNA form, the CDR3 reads TGTGCCAGCAGCTTGGGGAGGACAGAGCAAGCTTTCTTT. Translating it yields CASSLGRTEQAFF.

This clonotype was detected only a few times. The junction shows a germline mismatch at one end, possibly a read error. CDR3 protein: CASSQVTSGMLF. CDR3 DNA sequence: TGTGCCAGCAGCCAAGTGACTAGCGGGATGCTCTTC. This rearrangement joins TRBV3-1 to TRBJ2-1; 11 nucleotides line up with TRBD2. The germline CDR1 and CDR2 sequences are LGHDT and YNNKEL (reference sequence). The CDR3 length is 12 residues.

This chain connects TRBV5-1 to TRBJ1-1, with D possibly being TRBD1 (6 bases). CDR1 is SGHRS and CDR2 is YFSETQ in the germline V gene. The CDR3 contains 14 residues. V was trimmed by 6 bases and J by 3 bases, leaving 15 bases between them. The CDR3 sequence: CASTSQGLDTEAFF. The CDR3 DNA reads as TGCGCCAGCACCTCACAGGGATTGGACACTGAAGCTTTCTTT.

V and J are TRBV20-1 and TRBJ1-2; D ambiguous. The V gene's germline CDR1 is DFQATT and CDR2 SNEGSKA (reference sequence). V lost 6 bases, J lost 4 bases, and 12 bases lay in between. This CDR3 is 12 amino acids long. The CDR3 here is CSAALDFYGYTF. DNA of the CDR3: TGCAGTGCCGCATTGGACTTCTATGGCTACACCTTC.

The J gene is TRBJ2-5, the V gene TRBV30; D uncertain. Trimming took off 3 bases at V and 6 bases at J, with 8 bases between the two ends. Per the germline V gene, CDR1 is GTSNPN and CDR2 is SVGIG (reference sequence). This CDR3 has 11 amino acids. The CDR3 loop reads CAWSLPKTQYF. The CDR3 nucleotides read TGTGCCTGGAGCCTCCCCAAGACCCAGTACTTC. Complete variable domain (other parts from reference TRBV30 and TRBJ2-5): SQTIHQWPATLVQPVGSPLSLECTVEGTSNPNLYWYRQAAGRGLQLLFYSVGIGQISSEVPQNLSASRPQDRQFILSSKKLLLSDSGFYLCAWSLPKTQYFGPGTRLLVL.

The CDR3 reads CSASSGGRGIYEQYF. The CDR3 DNA follows: TGCAGTGCTAGTAGTGGCGGGCGGGGCATCTACGAGCAGTACTTC. This chain links TRBV20-1 with TRBJ2-7; possible D gene TRBD2, 6 bases. Germline V lookup: CDR1 DFQATT, CDR2 SNEGSKA (reference sequence). This CDR3 comprises 15 residues. The V end lost 3 bases, the J end lost 3 bases, and 18 bases lay between the germline ends.

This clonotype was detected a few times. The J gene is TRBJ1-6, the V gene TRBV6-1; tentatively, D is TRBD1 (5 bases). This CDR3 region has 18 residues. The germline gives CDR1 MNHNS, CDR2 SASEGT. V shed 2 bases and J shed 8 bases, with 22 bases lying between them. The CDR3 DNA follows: TGTGCCAGCAGTGAAAGGAATTCTATGGGGACGCGGTATTCACCCCTCCACTTT. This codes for CASSERNSMGTRYSPLHF.

The DNA of the CDR3 is TGTGCCAGCAGGAGGGGGGCGAACACTGAAGCTTTCTTT. As protein: CASRRGANTEAFF. The chain links TRBV2 to TRBJ1-1; possible D gene TRBD1, 6 bases. CDR1 is SNHLY and CDR2 is FYNNEI in the germline V gene. The length of the CDR3 is 13 residues. Trimming removed 6 bases at V and 1 base at J, with 9 bases between.

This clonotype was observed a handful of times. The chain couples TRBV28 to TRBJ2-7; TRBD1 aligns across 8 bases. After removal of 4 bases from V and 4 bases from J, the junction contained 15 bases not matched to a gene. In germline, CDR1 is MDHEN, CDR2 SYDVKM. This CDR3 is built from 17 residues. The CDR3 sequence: CASSSSTTDRGEYEQYF. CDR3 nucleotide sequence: TGTGCCAGCAGTTCTTCAACCACTGACAGGGGAGAATACGAGCAGTACTTC. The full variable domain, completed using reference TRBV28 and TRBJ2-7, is DVKVTQSSRYLVKRTGEKVFLECVQDMDHENMFWYRQDPGLGLRLIYFSYDVKMKEKGDIPEGYSVSREKKERFSLILESASTNQTSMYLCASSSSTTDRGEYEQYFGPGTRLTVT.

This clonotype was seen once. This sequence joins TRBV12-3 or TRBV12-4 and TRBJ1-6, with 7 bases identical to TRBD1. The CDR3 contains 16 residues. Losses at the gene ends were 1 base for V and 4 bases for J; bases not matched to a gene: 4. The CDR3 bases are TGTGCCAGCAGTTTAGGAACAGGGGCTTATAATTCACCCCTCCACTTT. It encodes CASSLGTGAYNSPLHF.

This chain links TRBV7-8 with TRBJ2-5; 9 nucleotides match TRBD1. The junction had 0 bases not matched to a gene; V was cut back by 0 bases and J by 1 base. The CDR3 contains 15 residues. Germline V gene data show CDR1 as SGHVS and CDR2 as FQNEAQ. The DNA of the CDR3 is TGTGCCAGCAGCTTAGCGGGACAGGGCCAAGAGACCCAGTACTTC. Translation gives CASSLAGQGQETQYF.

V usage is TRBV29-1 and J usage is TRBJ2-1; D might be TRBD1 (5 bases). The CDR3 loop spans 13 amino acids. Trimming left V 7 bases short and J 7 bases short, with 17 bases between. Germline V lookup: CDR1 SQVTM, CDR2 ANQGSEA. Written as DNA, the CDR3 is TGCAGCGCCACCAGGGTGCCCGATAATGAGCAGTTCTTC. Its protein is CSATRVPDNEQFF.

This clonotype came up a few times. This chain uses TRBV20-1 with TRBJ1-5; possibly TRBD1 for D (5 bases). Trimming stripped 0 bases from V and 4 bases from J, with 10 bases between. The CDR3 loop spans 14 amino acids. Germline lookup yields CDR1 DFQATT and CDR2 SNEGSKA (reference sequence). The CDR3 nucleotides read TGCAGTGCTAGAGATGTCGGGGGAAATCAGCCCCAGCATTTT. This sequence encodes CSARDVGGNQPQHF.

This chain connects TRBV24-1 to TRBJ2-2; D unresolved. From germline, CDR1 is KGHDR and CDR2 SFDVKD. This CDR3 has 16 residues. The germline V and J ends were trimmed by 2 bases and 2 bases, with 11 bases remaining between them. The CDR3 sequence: CATSDYRQINTGELFF. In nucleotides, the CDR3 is TGTGCCACCAGTGATTATAGGCAGATAAACACCGGGGAGCTGTTTTTT.

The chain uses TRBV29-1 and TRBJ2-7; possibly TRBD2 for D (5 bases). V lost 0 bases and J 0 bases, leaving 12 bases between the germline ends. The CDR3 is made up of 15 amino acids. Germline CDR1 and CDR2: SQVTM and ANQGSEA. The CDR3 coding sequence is TGCAGCGTTGAAGATCCTAAAGGGAGCTCCTACGAGCAGTACTTC. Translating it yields CSVEDPKGSSYEQYF.

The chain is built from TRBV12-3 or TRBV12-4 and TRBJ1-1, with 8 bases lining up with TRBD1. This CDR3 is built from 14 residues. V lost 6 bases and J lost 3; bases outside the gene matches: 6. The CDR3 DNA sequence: TGTGCCAGCAGGAATACACAGGGGGACACTGAAGCTTTCTTT. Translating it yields CASRNTQGDTEAFF.

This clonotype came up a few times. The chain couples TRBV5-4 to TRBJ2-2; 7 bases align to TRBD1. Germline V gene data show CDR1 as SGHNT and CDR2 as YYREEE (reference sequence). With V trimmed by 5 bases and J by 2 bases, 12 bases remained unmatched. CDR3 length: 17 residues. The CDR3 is CASSRHAGTDNTGELFF. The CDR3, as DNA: TGTGCCAGCAGTCGTCACGCCGGGACAGATAACACCGGGGAGCTGTTTTTT.

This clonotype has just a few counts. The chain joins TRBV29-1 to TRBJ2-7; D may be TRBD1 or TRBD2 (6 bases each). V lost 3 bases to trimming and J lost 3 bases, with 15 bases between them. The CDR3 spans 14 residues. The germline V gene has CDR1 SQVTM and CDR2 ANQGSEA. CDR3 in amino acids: CSVEAWRGHYEQYF. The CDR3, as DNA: TGCAGCGTTGAGGCGTGGCGGGGACACTACGAGCAGTACTTC.

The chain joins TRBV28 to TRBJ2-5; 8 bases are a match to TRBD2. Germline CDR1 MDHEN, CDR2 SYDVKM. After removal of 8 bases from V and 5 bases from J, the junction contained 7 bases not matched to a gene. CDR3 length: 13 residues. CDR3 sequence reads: CASLGTRYETQYF. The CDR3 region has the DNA TGTGCCAGCCTAGGGACTAGGTACGAGACCCAGTACTTC. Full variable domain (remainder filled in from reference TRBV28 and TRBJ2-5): DVKVTQSSRYLVKRTGEKVFLECVQDMDHENMFWYRQDPGLGLRLIYFSYDVKMKEKGDIPEGYSVSREKKERFSLILESASTNQTSMYLCASLGTRYETQYFGPGTRLLVL.

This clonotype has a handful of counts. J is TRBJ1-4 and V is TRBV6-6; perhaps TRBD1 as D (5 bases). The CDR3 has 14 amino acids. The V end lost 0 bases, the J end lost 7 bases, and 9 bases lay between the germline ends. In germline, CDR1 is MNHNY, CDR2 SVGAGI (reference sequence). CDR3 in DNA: TGTGCCAGCAGTTACTCCGGGGCATCTGAAAAACTGTTTTTT. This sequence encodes CASSYSGASEKLFF.

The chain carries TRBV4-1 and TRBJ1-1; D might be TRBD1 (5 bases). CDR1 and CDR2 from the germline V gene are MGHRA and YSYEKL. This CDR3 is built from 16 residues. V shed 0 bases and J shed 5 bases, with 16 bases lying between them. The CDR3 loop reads CASSQEGGGARTEAFF. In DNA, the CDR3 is TGCGCCAGCAGCCAAGAGGGAGGAGGGGCGAGGACTGAAGCTTTCTTT.

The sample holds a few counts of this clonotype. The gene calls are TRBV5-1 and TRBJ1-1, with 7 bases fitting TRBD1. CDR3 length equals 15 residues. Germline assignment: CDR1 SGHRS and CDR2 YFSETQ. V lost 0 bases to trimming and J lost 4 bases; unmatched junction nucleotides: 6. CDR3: CASSLAQTGPTEAFF. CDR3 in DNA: TGCGCCAGCAGCTTGGCCCAGACAGGGCCCACTGAAGCTTTCTTT.

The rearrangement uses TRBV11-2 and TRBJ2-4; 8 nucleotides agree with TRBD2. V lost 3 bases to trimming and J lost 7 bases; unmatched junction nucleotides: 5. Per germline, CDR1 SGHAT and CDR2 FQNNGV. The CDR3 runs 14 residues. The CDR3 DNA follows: TGTGCCAGCAGCTTCGGACTAGCTGGGAACATTCAGTACTTC. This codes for CASSFGLAGNIQYF.

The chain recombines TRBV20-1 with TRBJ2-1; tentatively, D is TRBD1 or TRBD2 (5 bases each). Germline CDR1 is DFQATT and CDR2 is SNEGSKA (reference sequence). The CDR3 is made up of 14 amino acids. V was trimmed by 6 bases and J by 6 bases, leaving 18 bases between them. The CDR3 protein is CSAPRDQWSNEQFF. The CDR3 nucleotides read TGCAGTGCCCCTAGGGACCAGTGGTCCAATGAGCAGTTCTTC.

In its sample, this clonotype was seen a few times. Here the CDR3 DNA reads TGTGCCAGCAGCGGGGTACTGTCGGGGGAGCTGTTTTTT. Translation gives CASSGVLSGELFF. The rearrangement links TRBV9 to TRBJ2-2, with D unresolved. Looked up from germline, CDR1 is SGDLS and CDR2 is YYNGEE. Trimming left V 3 bases short and J 8 bases short, with 11 bases between. CDR3 length: 13 residues. The full variable domain, completed using reference TRBV9 and TRBJ2-2, is DSGVTQTPKHLITATGQRVTLRCSPRSGDLSVYWYQQSLDQGLQFLIQYYNGEERAKGNILERFSAQQFPDLHSELNLSSLELGDSALYFCASSGVLSGELFFGEGSRLTVL.

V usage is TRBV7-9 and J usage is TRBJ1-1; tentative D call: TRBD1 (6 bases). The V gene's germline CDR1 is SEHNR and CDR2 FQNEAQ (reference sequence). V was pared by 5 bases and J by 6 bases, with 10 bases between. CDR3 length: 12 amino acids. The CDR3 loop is CASSIQGPEAFF. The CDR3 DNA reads TGTGCCAGCAGCATCCAGGGGCCTGAAGCTTTCTTT. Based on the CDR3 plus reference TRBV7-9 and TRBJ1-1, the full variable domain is DTGVSQNPRHKITKRGQNVTFRCDPISEHNRLYWYRQTLGQGPEFLTYFQNEAQLEKSRLLSDRFSAERPKGSFSTLEIQRTEQGDSAMYLCASSIQGPEAFFGQGTRLTVV.